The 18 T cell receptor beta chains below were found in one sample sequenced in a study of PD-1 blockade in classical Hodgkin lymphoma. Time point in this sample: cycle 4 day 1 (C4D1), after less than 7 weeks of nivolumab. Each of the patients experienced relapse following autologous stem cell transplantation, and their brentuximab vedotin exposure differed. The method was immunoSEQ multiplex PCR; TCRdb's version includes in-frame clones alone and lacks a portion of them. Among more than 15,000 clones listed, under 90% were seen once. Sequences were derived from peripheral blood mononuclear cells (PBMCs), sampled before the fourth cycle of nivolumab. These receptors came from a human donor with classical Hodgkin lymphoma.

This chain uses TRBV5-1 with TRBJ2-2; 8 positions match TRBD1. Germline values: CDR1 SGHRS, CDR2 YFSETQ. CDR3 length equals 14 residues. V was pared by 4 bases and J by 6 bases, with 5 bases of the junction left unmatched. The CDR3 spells CASSNGQGAGELFF. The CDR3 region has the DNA TGCGCCAGCAGCAACGGACAGGGCGCCGGGGAGCTGTTTTTT.

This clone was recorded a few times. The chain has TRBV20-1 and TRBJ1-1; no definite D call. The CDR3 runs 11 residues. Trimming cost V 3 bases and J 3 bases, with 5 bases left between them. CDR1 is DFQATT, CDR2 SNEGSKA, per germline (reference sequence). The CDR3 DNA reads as TGCAGTGCTAGTGTTTACACTGAAGCTTTCTTT. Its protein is CSASVYTEAFF.

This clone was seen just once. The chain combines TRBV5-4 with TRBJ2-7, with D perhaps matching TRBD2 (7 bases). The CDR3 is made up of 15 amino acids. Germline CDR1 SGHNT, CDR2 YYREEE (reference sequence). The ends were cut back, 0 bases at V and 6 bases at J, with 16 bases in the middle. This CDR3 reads CASSLVAGAHTEQYF. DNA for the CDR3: TGTGCCAGCAGCTTGGTGGCGGGGGCCCATACCGAGCAGTACTTC.

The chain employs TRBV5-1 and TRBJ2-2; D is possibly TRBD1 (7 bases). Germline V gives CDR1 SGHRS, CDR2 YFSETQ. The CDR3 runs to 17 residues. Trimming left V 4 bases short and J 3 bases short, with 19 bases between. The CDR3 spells CASSRDTQGGYTGELFF. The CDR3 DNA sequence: TGCGCCAGCAGCAGGGACACCCAGGGGGGCTACACCGGGGAGCTGTTTTTT.

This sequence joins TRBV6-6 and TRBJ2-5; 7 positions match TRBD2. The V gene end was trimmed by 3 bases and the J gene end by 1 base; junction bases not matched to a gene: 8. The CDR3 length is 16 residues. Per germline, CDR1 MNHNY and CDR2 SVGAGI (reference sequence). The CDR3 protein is CASSYGGGGAQETQYF. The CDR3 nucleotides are TGTGCCAGCAGTTATGGAGGCGGGGGAGCCCAAGAGACCCAGTACTTC.

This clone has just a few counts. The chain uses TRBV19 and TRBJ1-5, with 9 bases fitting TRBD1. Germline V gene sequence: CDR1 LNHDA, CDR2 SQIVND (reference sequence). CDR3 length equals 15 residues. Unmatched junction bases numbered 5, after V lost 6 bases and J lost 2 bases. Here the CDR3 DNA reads TGTGCCAGTAGGCACCGGGACAGGGGCAATCAGCCCCAGCATTTT. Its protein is CASRHRDRGNQPQHF.

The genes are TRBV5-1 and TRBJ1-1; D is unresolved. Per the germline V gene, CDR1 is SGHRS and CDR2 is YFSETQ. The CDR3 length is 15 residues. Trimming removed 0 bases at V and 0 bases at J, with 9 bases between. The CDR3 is CASSLATSMNTEAFF. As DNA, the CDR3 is TGCGCCAGCAGCTTGGCAACGAGTATGAACACTGAAGCTTTCTTT.

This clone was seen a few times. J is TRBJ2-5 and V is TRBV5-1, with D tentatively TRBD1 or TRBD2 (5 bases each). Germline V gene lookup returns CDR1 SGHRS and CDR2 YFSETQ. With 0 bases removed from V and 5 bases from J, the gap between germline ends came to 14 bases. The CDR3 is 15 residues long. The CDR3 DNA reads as TGCGCCAGCAGCTTGGCCGGGACGTTAGCGGAGACCCAGTACTTC. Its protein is CASSLAGTLAETQYF.

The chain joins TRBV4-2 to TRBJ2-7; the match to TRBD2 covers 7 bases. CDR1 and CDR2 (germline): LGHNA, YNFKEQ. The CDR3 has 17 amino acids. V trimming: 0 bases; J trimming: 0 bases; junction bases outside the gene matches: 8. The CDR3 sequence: CASSQDNGRGFSYEQYF. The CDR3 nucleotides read TGTGCCAGCAGCCAAGATAATGGGCGGGGGTTCTCCTACGAGCAGTACTTC.

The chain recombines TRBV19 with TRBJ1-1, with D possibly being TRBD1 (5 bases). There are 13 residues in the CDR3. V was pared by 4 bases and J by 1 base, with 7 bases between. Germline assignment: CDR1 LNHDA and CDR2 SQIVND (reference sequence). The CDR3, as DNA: TGTGCCAGTAGTACAACAGGGAACACTGAAGCTTTCTTT. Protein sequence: CASSTTGNTEAFF. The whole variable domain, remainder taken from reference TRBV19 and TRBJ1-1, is DGGITQSPKYLFRKEGQNVTLSCEQNLNHDAMYWYRQDPGQGLRLIYYSQIVNDFQKGDIAEGYSVSREKKESFPLTVTSAQKNPTAFYLCASSTTGNTEAFFGQGTRLTVV.

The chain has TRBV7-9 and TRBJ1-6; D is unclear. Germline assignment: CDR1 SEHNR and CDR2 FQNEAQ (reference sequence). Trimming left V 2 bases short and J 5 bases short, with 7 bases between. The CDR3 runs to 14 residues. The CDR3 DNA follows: TGTGCCAGCAGCTTACAGGTTGATAATTCACCCCTCCACTTT. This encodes CASSLQVDNSPLHF. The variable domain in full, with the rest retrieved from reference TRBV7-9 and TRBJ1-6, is DTGVSQNPRHKITKRGQNVTFRCDPISEHNRLYWYRQTLGQGPEFLTYFQNEAQLEKSRLLSDRFSAERPKGSFSTLEIQRTEQGDSAMYLCASSLQVDNSPLHFGNGTRLTVT.

CDR3 amino acids: CASSLAWSVTEAFF. CDR3 nucleotides: TGCGCCAGCAGCTTGGCCTGGTCAGTCACTGAAGCTTTCTTT. The V gene is TRBV5-1, the J gene TRBJ1-1; D uncertain. Trimming took 0 bases from V and 4 from J, leaving 10 bases between them. CDR3 length equals 14 residues. The germline gives CDR1 SGHRS, CDR2 YFSETQ.

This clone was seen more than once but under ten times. The CDR3 region has the DNA TGTGCCAGCAGTGAATGGGGCAGGCCCGGGGAGCTGTTTTTT. Protein sequence: CASSEWGRPGELFF. The V call is TRBV2, the J call TRBJ2-2; tentatively, D is TRBD1 (5 bases). CDR1 is SNHLY and CDR2 is FYNNEI in the germline V gene. V lost 2 bases to trimming and J lost 6 bases, with 10 bases between them. There are 14 residues in the CDR3.

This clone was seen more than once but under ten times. CDR3 DNA sequence: TGTGCCAGCAGTTACAATAGCGAGTTTTACACCTTC. Translating it yields CASSYNSEFYTF. The chain combines TRBV6-6 with TRBJ1-2; D gene unclear. Germline V gene lookup returns CDR1 MNHNY and CDR2 SVGAGI (reference sequence). This CDR3 has 12 amino acids. Between the trimmed V and J ends, which lost 2 bases and 11 bases, there was a span of 12 bases.

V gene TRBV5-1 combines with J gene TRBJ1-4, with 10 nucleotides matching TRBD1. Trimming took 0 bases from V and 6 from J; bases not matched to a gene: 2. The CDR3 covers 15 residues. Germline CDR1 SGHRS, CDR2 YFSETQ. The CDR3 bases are TGCGCCAGCAGCTTGGGAGGGACAGGGGATGAAAAACTGTTTTTT. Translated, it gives CASSLGGTGDEKLFF.

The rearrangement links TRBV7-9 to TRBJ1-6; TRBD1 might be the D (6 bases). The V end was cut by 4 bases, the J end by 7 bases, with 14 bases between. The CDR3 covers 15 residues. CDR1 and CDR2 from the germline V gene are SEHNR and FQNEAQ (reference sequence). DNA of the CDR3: TGTGCCAGCAGCTCCGGCACAGGGACCAATTCACCCCTCCACTTT. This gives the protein CASSSGTGTNSPLHF.

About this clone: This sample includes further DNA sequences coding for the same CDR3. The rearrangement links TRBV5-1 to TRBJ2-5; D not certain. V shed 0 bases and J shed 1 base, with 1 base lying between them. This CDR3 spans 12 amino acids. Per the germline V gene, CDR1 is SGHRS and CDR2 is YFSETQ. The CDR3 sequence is CASSLAQETQYF. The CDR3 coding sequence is TGCGCCAGCAGCTTGGCCCAAGAGACCCAGTACTTC.

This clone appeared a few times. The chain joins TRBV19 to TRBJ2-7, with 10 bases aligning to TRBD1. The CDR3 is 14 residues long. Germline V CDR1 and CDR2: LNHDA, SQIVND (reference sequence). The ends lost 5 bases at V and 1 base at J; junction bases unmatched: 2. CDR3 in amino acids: CASSLDRGSYEQYF. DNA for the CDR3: TGTGCCAGTAGTCTGGACAGGGGGTCCTACGAGCAGTACTTC.